The 27 T cell receptor beta chains in this list originate from one sample, sequenced in a study of T cell responses to AZD1222 COVID-19 vaccine. Method: immunoSEQ multiplex PCR; TCRdb's copy keeps in-frame clones and lacks some. The data contain about 110,000 clones, around 80% of them singletons. Sample: peripheral blood, taken on day 0 of AZD1222 vaccination. These receptors all come from an adult in good health.

The rearrangement uses TRBV27 and TRBJ2-7; D tentatively reads TRBD1 or TRBD2 (5 bases each). Trimming left V 6 bases short and J 2 bases short, with 17 bases between. This CDR3 is built from 15 residues. Germline V gene data show CDR1 as MNHEY and CDR2 as SMNVEV (reference sequence). CDR3 nucleotides: TGTGCCAGCAGGCCCCGGGGCTTAGCCCCCTACGAGCAGTACTTC. Amino acid sequence: CASRPRGLAPYEQYF.

This clone turned up a few times. The chain is built from TRBV7-2 and TRBJ2-2; tentatively, D is TRBD1 (7 bases). Germline CDR1 reads SGHTA; CDR2 reads FQGNSA. V was shortened by 5 bases and J by 6 bases, with 10 bases between the two germline ends. CDR3 length: 13 amino acids. CDR3 DNA: TGTGCCAGCAGCCCAGGGGGGCCCGGGGAGCTGTTTTTT. It specifies CASSPGGPGELFF.

The CDR3 loop is CASSPNQETQYF. DNA for the CDR3: TGTGCCAGTAGCCCTAACCAAGAGACCCAGTACTTC. The rearrangement joins TRBV19 to TRBJ2-5; D is uncertain. The V end lost 6 bases, the J end lost 0 bases, and 5 bases lay between the germline ends. This CDR3 region has 12 residues. The germline V gene encodes CDR1 LNHDA and CDR2 SQIVND (reference sequence).

This sequence joins TRBV7-2 and TRBJ2-3; possibly TRBD1 or TRBD2 for D (5 bases each). Germline assignment: CDR1 SGHTA and CDR2 FQGNSA. This CDR3 comprises 15 residues. Trimming left V 5 bases short and J 4 bases short, with 16 bases between. The CDR3 DNA reads TGTGCCAGCAGCCCTACCGGGACGGCCGCAGATACGCAGTATTTT. Encoded protein: CASSPTGTAADTQYF.

V and J are TRBV5-8 and TRBJ1-2, with unresolved D. Deletions cut 1 base from V and 4 bases from J, with 8 bases between. This CDR3 region has 13 residues. Germline CDR1 and CDR2: SGHTS and YDEGEE. The CDR3 DNA reads TGTGCCAGCAGCTTGCAGGCAGCCTATGGCTACACCTTC. It specifies CASSLQAAYGYTF.

The V call is TRBV30, the J call TRBJ1-5; 8 nucleotides align to TRBD1. The germline V gene encodes CDR1 GTSNPN and CDR2 SVGIG (reference sequence). This CDR3 has 13 residues. Unmatched junction bases numbered 6, after V lost 4 bases and J lost 7 bases. The CDR3 reads CAWTQGANQPQHF. CDR3 DNA sequence: TGTGCCTGGACCCAGGGGGCTAACCAGCCCCAGCATTTT.

This chain links TRBV2 with TRBJ1-5, with D maybe TRBD1 (6 bases). CDR3 size: 14 residues. Trimming removed 4 bases at V and 2 bases at J, with 9 bases between. The germline gives CDR1 SNHLY, CDR2 FYNNEI. The CDR3 loop reads CASSVQGGNQPQHF. In DNA, the CDR3 is TGTGCCAGCAGTGTACAGGGTGGCAATCAGCCCCAGCATTTT. Full variable domain (outside the CDR3, taken from reference TRBV2 and TRBJ1-5): EPEVTQTPSHQVTQMGQEVILRCVPISNHLYFYWYRQILGQKVEFLVSFYNNEISEKSEIFDDQFSVERPDGSNFTLKIRSTKLEDSAMYFCASSVQGGNQPQHFGDGTRLSIL.

The CDR3 reads CASRPGTGGVNTIYF. The CDR3 region has the DNA TGTGCCAGCAGACCCGGGACAGGGGGCGTAAACACCATATATTTT. V is TRBV28 and J is TRBJ1-3; 12 nucleotides match TRBD1. V gave up 6 bases and J gave up 6 bases; unmatched junction bases: 6. The CDR3 covers 15 residues. CDR1 and CDR2 from the germline V gene are MDHEN and SYDVKM.

This chain links TRBV28 with TRBJ1-5; D remains ambiguous. Looked up from germline, CDR1 is MDHEN and CDR2 is SYDVKM. V lost 8 bases and J 0 bases, leaving 8 bases between the germline ends. The CDR3 runs to 13 residues. CDR3 amino acids: CASYDNSNQPQHF. The CDR3 DNA reads as TGTGCCAGCTATGACAATAGCAATCAGCCCCAGCATTTT.

The rearrangement uses TRBV2 and TRBJ2-2; D possibly corresponds to TRBD2 (5 bases). CDR1 SNHLY and CDR2 FYNNEI come from the germline V gene. The length of the CDR3 is 14 residues. Trimming shortened V by 3 bases and J by 6 bases, and 11 bases separated the two germline ends. The CDR3 nucleotides are TGTGCCAGCAGTGACTCTCCAGCGGCCGGGGAGCTGTTTTTT. Encoded protein: CASSDSPAAGELFF.

The chain combines TRBV5-1 with TRBJ2-5; 13 positions match TRBD2. The CDR3 loop spans 15 amino acids. V was pared by 4 bases and J by 5 bases, with 5 bases of the junction left unmatched. Germline CDR1 is SGHRS and CDR2 is YFSETQ. The DNA for the CDR3 is TGCGCCAGCAGCAGACTAGCGGGGGGCCGGGAGACCCAGTACTTC. Protein: CASSRLAGGRETQYF.

The rearrangement uses TRBV11-2 and TRBJ1-5, with D possibly being TRBD1 (6 bases). CDR3 size: 14 residues. Looked up from germline, CDR1 is SGHAT and CDR2 is FQNNGV. Trimming pared 2 bases from V and 6 bases from J, leaving 11 bases between. DNA for the CDR3: TGTGCCAGCAGCTTATCCGGGGGCGTTCAGCCCCAGCATTTT. Translated, it gives CASSLSGGVQPQHF.

The rearrangement links TRBV10-3 to TRBJ2-3; unclear D gene. The germline V and J ends were trimmed by 0 bases and 6 bases, with 1 base remaining between them. This CDR3 spans 11 amino acids. Per the germline V gene, CDR1 is ENHRY and CDR2 is SYGVKD. The CDR3 DNA reads TGTGCCATCAGTGAGTCCGATACGCAGTATTTT. It is translated as CAISESDTQYF.

This clone showed up just a few times. This chain links TRBV18 with TRBJ1-1; no definite D call. Germline CDR1 and CDR2: KGHSH and LQKENI. Trimming pared 2 bases from V and 1 base from J, leaving 5 bases between. The CDR3 is 13 residues long. The DNA of the CDR3 is TGTGCCAGCTCACCATCAGGGAACACTGAAGCTTTCTTT. This sequence encodes CASSPSGNTEAFF.

The sample holds one count of this clone. The CDR3 DNA reads TGTGCCAGCAGCTTGGTCGGAACTGAAGCTTTCTTT. It codes for CASSLVGTEAFF. V and J are TRBV5-4 and TRBJ1-1; unclear D gene. The CDR3 length is 12 residues. Germline assignment: CDR1 SGHNT and CDR2 YYREEE (reference sequence). V was shortened by 0 bases and J by 5 bases, with 5 bases between the two germline ends.

This chain uses TRBV7-3 with TRBJ2-1; a weak D match, TRBD2 (6 bases). The ends were cut back, 5 bases at V and 11 bases at J, with 19 bases in the middle. The CDR3 is made up of 14 amino acids. Per germline, CDR1 SGHTA and CDR2 FQGTGA. The DNA for the CDR3 is TGTGCCAGCAGCCGCGGGACTGCCAATGAGCAGCAGTTCTTC. Protein sequence: CASSRGTANEQQFF.

The chain employs TRBV7-9 and TRBJ1-4; unclear D gene. CDR1 SEHNR and CDR2 FQNEAQ come from the germline V gene (reference sequence). V lost 2 bases and J lost 5, with 9 bases in between. This CDR3 contains 14 residues. This CDR3 reads CASSLLGVNEKLFF. In DNA form, the CDR3 reads TGTGCCAGCAGCTTATTGGGCGTGAATGAAAAACTGTTTTTT.

This chain uses TRBV5-1 with TRBJ1-1; possibly TRBD1 for D (5 bases). Germline V gene lookup returns CDR1 SGHRS and CDR2 YFSETQ. The CDR3 runs 13 residues. Between the trimmed V and J ends, which lost 5 bases and 4 bases, there was a span of 12 bases. The CDR3, as DNA: TGCGCCAGCAGTATAACAGGAGGCACTGAAGCTTTCTTT. This sequence encodes CASSITGGTEAFF.

V usage is TRBV6-6 and J usage is TRBJ1-1; 9 nucleotides align to TRBD1. Trimming cost V 6 bases and J 10 bases; bases outside gene matches: 12. This CDR3 is 14 amino acids long. Germline lookup yields CDR1 MNHNY and CDR2 SVGAGI (reference sequence). CDR3 nucleotide sequence: TGTGCCAGCAGCGTCTGGGGACAGGGTACCGCAGCTTTCTTT. This gives the protein CASSVWGQGTAAFF.

The genes are TRBV18 and TRBJ2-7; D is ambiguous. The CDR3 contains 13 residues. CDR1 and CDR2 (germline): KGHSH, LQKENI. With 3 bases removed from V and 3 bases from J, the gap between germline ends came to 9 bases. Here the CDR3 DNA reads TGTGCCAGCTCACCCGGACGGAACTACGAGCAGTACTTC. It codes for CASSPGRNYEQYF. The whole variable domain, filled in from reference TRBV18 and TRBJ2-7, reads NAGVMQNPRHLVRRRGQEARLRCSPMKGHSHVYWYRQLPEEGLKFMVYLQKENIIDESGMPKERFSAEFPKEGPSILRIQQVVRGDSAAYFCASSPGRNYEQYFGPGTRLTVT.

The chain combines TRBV28 with TRBJ2-7, with a weak D call TRBD1 (5 bases). CDR1 and CDR2 (germline): MDHEN, SYDVKM. The CDR3 has 12 residues. Between the trimmed V and J ends, which lost 6 bases and 5 bases, there was a span of 11 bases. Written as DNA, the CDR3 is TGTGCCAGCAGAAAGACAGTCCACGAGCAGTACTTC. It is translated as CASRKTVHEQYF.

V gene TRBV28 combines with J gene TRBJ1-2, with TRBD1 identical over 8 bases. V trimming: 6 bases; J trimming: 1 base; junction bases outside the gene matches: 13. This CDR3 has 17 residues. Germline V lookup: CDR1 MDHEN, CDR2 SYDVKM. CDR3 region: CASSGRTGKGDNYGYTF. The CDR3 DNA is TGTGCCAGCAGCGGACGGACAGGGAAGGGGGATAACTATGGCTACACCTTC.

The chain recombines TRBV7-7 with TRBJ1-4, with D maybe TRBD1 (5 bases). CDR1 is SSHAT, CDR2 FNYEAQ, per germline (reference sequence). There are 13 residues in the CDR3. Trimming removed 5 bases at V and 5 bases at J, with 9 bases between. The CDR3 region is CASSIRQNEKLFF. CDR3 DNA sequence: TGTGCCAGCAGCATCAGACAGAATGAAAAACTGTTTTTT.

V usage is TRBV2 and J usage is TRBJ1-5, with 8 bases identical to TRBD1. The CDR3 sequence is 15 residues long. J lost 0 bases, V lost 8 bases, and 6 bases had no gene match. The germline V gene has CDR1 SNHLY and CDR2 FYNNEI. In DNA, the CDR3 is TGTGCCAGCTCCGGGACAGGAAATAGCAATCAGCCCCAGCATTTT. Protein sequence: CASSGTGNSNQPQHF.

A single count supports this clone. The chain couples TRBV4-3 to TRBJ2-7; a weak D match, TRBD2 (6 bases). The germline CDR1 and CDR2 sequences are LGHNA and YSLEER. Between the trimmed V and J ends, which lost 1 base and 6 bases, there was a span of 13 bases. This CDR3 spans 14 amino acids. The CDR3 coding sequence is TGCGCCAGCAGCCAAGTCGGGAGCCCCAGCGAGCAGTACTTC. This encodes CASSQVGSPSEQYF.

The chain recombines TRBV28 with TRBJ1-5, with a tentative D call TRBD1 (5 bases). Germline V gives CDR1 MDHEN, CDR2 SYDVKM. Trimming took 8 bases from V and 4 from J, leaving 12 bases between them. The CDR3 is 13 residues long. CDR3 nucleotides: TGTGCCAGCCACTTTCAGGGTAATCAGCCCCAGCATTTT. Protein product: CASHFQGNQPQHF.

The chain recombines TRBV9 with TRBJ2-3; TRBD1 is a possible D gene (8 bases). This CDR3 region has 15 residues. The V and J ends lost 3 bases and 1 base respectively, with 12 bases between them. CDR1 is SGDLS and CDR2 is YYNGEE in the germline V gene. The CDR3 region is CASSEQGGGTDTQYF. CDR3 bases: TGTGCCAGCAGCGAACAGGGGGGGGGCACAGATACGCAGTATTTT.